These 32 T cell receptor beta chains were all obtained from the same sample, sequenced in a study of spatial heterogeneity in lung cancer. Specified time point: blood at routine non-recurrence follow-up after resection. TCRdb itself ran the 5' RACE reads through MiXCR, one entry per CDR3 protein. The sample lists some 43,000 distinct CDR3 sequences, about 10% occurring once. This specimen consisted of PBMCs, obtained at follow-up. The source is a female donor with early-stage non-small cell lung cancer.

This chain joins TRBV28 and TRBJ2-1; D may be TRBD1 (6 bases). The length of the CDR3 is 13 residues. CDR1 MDHEN and CDR2 SYDVKM come from the germline V gene. Trimming took off 5 bases at V and 4 bases at J, with 9 bases between the two ends. CDR3 nucleotide sequence: TGTGCCAGCAGTGGACAGAATTACAATGAGCAGTTCTTC. As protein: CASSGQNYNEQFF.

This clonotype appeared a few times. The chain recombines TRBV19 with TRBJ2-2; a possible D gene is TRBD2 (5 bases). This CDR3 spans 16 amino acids. V was trimmed by 5 bases and J by 0 bases, leaving 13 bases between them. The germline CDR1 and CDR2 sequences are LNHDA and SQIVND (reference sequence). This chain's CDR3 is CASSFLAGANTGELFF. The DNA of the CDR3 is TGTGCCAGTAGTTTTCTAGCAGGCGCGAACACCGGGGAGCTGTTTTTT.

In the case of this clonotype: A much larger clone lies a single base off, so this may be a read error. The chain couples TRBV12-3 or TRBV12-4 to TRBJ1-4; D not resolved. V was trimmed by 5 bases and J by 4 bases, leaving 11 bases between them. The CDR3 is 14 amino acids. The CDR3: CASSKWSRNEKLFF. CDR3 sequence (DNA): TGTGCCAGCAGTAAGTGGTCCCGTAATGAAAAACTGTTTTTT.

This clonotype was observed many times. V usage is TRBV18 and J usage is TRBJ2-7; D unresolved. This CDR3 region has 13 residues. Germline V gives CDR1 KGHSH, CDR2 LQKENI. Trimming took 0 bases from V and 5 from J, leaving 8 bases between them. DNA of the CDR3: TGTGCCAGCTCACCACCCACCCAGGACGAGCAGTACTTC. It specifies CASSPPTQDEQYF.

This clonotype was observed at least ten times. The V gene is TRBV29-1, the J gene TRBJ2-7; possibly TRBD1 or TRBD2 for D (5 bases each). The CDR3 has 8 amino acids. V lost 4 bases to trimming and J lost 13 bases, with 8 bases between them. Germline CDR1 and CDR2: SQVTM and ANQGSEA. This chain's CDR3 is CSVGDGYF. As DNA, the CDR3 is TGCAGCGTTGGGGACGGATACTTC.

This clonotype was seen a few times. V and J are TRBV11-2 and TRBJ2-2; no firm D call. The germline gives CDR1 SGHAT, CDR2 FQNNGV. The CDR3 length is 15 residues. V was clipped by 3 bases and J by 1 base, with 9 bases between them. CDR3 region: CASSFVIGNTGELFF. CDR3 sequence (DNA): TGTGCCAGCAGCTTCGTCATAGGGAACACCGGGGAGCTGTTTTTT.

This clonotype was counted between two and nine times. The chain combines TRBV4-1 with TRBJ2-7; D possibly corresponds to TRBD1 (5 bases). CDR1 and CDR2 from the germline V gene are MGHRA and YSYEKL. V was trimmed by 0 bases and J by 3 bases, leaving 18 bases between them. The CDR3 contains 17 residues. The CDR3 DNA reads TGCGCCAGCAGCCAAGATCTTAGGGCAGGGCAAAGCTACGAGCAGTACTTC. Translating it yields CASSQDLRAGQSYEQYF.

This clonotype showed up many times. The chain carries TRBV20-1 and TRBJ2-3; possibly TRBD2 for D (5 bases). Germline V gives CDR1 DFQATT, CDR2 SNEGSKA (reference sequence). This CDR3 is 14 amino acids long. The V end lost 2 bases, the J end lost 3 bases, and 12 bases lay between the germline ends. This chain's CDR3 is CSARTEGSTDTQYF. As DNA, the CDR3 is TGCAGTGCTAGAACAGAGGGTTCGACAGATACGCAGTATTTT.

V and J are TRBV28 and TRBJ1-5; 9 bases are shared with TRBD1. Germline assignment: CDR1 MDHEN and CDR2 SYDVKM. V dropped 5 bases and J dropped 5; count of bases not matched to a gene: 7. This CDR3 region has 15 residues. The CDR3 sequence is CASSPTGGLYQPQHF. As DNA, the CDR3 is TGTGCCAGCAGTCCCACAGGGGGCCTTTATCAGCCCCAGCATTTT.

This clonotype was observed a few times. This rearrangement joins TRBV25-1 to TRBJ2-5; TRBD2 is a possible D gene (6 bases). Germline V gives CDR1 MGHDK, CDR2 SYGVNS. The V gene lost 1 base and the J gene lost 3 bases, with 9 bases spanning the gap. The CDR3 is made up of 14 amino acids. This CDR3 is CASSEFPGEETQYF. The CDR3 DNA sequence: TGTGCCAGCAGTGAATTCCCGGGGGAAGAGACCCAGTACTTC.

Worth noting for this clonotype: Germline is not matched at one junction end, which may reflect a read error. The chain joins TRBV7-9 to TRBJ2-7, with D possibly called TRBD1 or TRBD2 (6 bases each). The CDR3 covers 14 residues. Germline CDR1 SEHNR, CDR2 FQNEAQ (reference sequence). The CDR3 region is CAGRPDGGRREQYF. CDR3 nucleotide sequence: TGTGCCGGCAGGCCAGACGGGGGCCGGCGGGAGCAGTACTTC.

This clonotype was seen ten or more times. The J gene is TRBJ1-3, the V gene TRBV29-1, with 9 bases fitting TRBD1. J gave up 4 bases and V 3 bases, and 13 bases lay outside the gene matches. The CDR3 extends over 17 amino acids. Per the germline V gene, CDR1 is SQVTM and CDR2 is ANQGSEA. CDR3 DNA: TGCAGCGTTGATCGACCCGACAGGGGGGGTGAAGGAAACACCATATATTTT. It encodes CSVDRPDRGGEGNTIYF.

This clonotype was picked up a small number of times. The CDR3 DNA sequence: TGTGCCAGCAGTATCCTCCTATACAATGAGCAGTTCTTC. This encodes CASSILLYNEQFF. V and J are TRBV5-6 and TRBJ2-1; D call uncertain. Trimming pared 5 bases from V and 4 bases from J, leaving 10 bases between. CDR1 SGHDT and CDR2 YYEEEE come from the germline V gene. The CDR3 consists of 13 residues.

Concerning this clonotype: A much more abundant neighbour one base away suggests this may be a read error. CDR3 sequence reads: CAGSRDGYEQYF. The CDR3 DNA is TGCGCCGGCAGCCGAGACGGCTACGAGCAGTACTTC. V gene TRBV5-1 combines with J gene TRBJ2-7, with no clear D. The CDR3 spans 12 residues. Germline CDR1 SGHRS, CDR2 YFSETQ. Looking up the rest from reference TRBV5-1 and TRBJ2-7 gives the full variable domain: KAGVTQTPRYLIKTRGQQVTLSCSPISGHRSVSWYQQTPGQGLQFLFEYFSETQRNKGNFPGRFSGRQFSNSRSEMNVSTLELGDSALYLCAGSRDGYEQYFGPGTRLTVT.

This clonotype was observed at least ten times. The rearrangement uses TRBV6-5 and TRBJ2-6; no clear D gene. Trimming took off 6 bases at V and 0 bases at J, with 6 bases between the two ends. CDR3 length equals 14 residues. Germline V gives CDR1 MNHEY, CDR2 SVGAGI. CDR3 sequence reads: CASRHSSGANVLTF. DNA of the CDR3: TGTGCCAGCAGGCACAGCTCTGGGGCCAACGTCCTGACTTTC.

This clonotype was recorded at least ten times. The genes are TRBV2 and TRBJ2-7; 8 bases fit TRBD1. Unmatched junction bases numbered 7, after V lost 6 bases and J lost 6 bases. The CDR3 length is 13 residues. Germline V gene data show CDR1 as SNHLY and CDR2 as FYNNEI. The CDR3 DNA reads TGTGCCAGCAGCTTACAGGGGGACTTCGAGCAGTACTTC. Amino acids: CASSLQGDFEQYF.

This clonotype was counted at least ten times. This rearrangement joins TRBV29-1 to TRBJ1-5; 8 bases align to TRBD1. Germline loops: CDR1 SQVTM, CDR2 ANQGSEA. After removal of 7 bases from V and 4 bases from J, the junction contained 6 bases not matched to a gene. The CDR3 has 13 residues. As DNA, the CDR3 is TGCAGCGCCTCACAGGGGGTGAATCAGCCCCAGCATTTT. It encodes CSASQGVNQPQHF.

V is TRBV7-2 and J is TRBJ2-3, with a possible D match to TRBD2 (6 bases). The V gene lost 1 base and the J gene lost 2 bases, with 10 bases spanning the gap. CDR1 and CDR2 from the germline V gene are SGHTA and FQGNSA. The CDR3 covers 15 residues. For the CDR3, the DNA is TGTGCCAGCAGCTTAGGGGGGACTTACACAGATACGCAGTATTTT. Its translation: CASSLGGTYTDTQYF.

In this sample, this clonotype turned up many times. The gene calls are TRBV7-8 and TRBJ2-6; 8 bases match TRBD1. After removal of 6 bases from V and 1 base from J, the junction contained 5 bases not matched to a gene. Germline V gene lookup returns CDR1 SGHVS and CDR2 FQNEAQ. The CDR3 length is 16 residues. The CDR3: CASRGQGLSGANVLTF. CDR3 DNA sequence: TGTGCCAGCAGAGGACAGGGATTGTCTGGGGCCAACGTCCTGACTTTC.

This clonotype was found many times. This chain connects TRBV11-3 to TRBJ2-5, with D hard to call. The germline V and J ends were trimmed by 0 bases and 4 bases, with 12 bases remaining between them. CDR3 length: 15 amino acids. The germline gives CDR1 SGHNT, CDR2 YENEEA. CDR3 loop: CASSLDRPPGETQYF. Here the CDR3 DNA reads TGTGCCAGCAGCTTAGATCGACCTCCCGGAGAGACCCAGTACTTC.

This clonotype came up many times. The chain is built from TRBV4-3 and TRBJ2-1; 9 bases map to TRBD2. The germline gives CDR1 LGHNA, CDR2 YSLEER. The J segment lost 6 bases and the V segment lost 2 bases, leaving 8 bases of the junction unmatched. The CDR3 runs 16 residues. The CDR3 loop reads CASSQLGGRGLNEQFF. The CDR3 DNA reads as TGCGCCAGCAGCCAATTGGGCGGGAGGGGGCTCAATGAGCAGTTCTTC.

There are a few counts of this clonotype. J is TRBJ1-1 and V is TRBV2, with D uncertain. V lost 5 bases and J 0 bases, leaving 7 bases between the germline ends. CDR1 is SNHLY, CDR2 FYNNEI, per germline. The CDR3 loop spans 13 amino acids. CDR3 DNA sequence: TGTGCCAGCAGTCTACAGATGAACACTGAAGCTTTCTTT. It specifies CASSLQMNTEAFF. The whole variable domain, remainder taken from reference TRBV2 and TRBJ1-1, is EPEVTQTPSHQVTQMGQEVILRCVPISNHLYFYWYRQILGQKVEFLVSFYNNEISEKSEIFDDQFSVERPDGSNFTLKIRSTKLEDSAMYFCASSLQMNTEAFFGQGTRLTVV.

The sample holds many counts of this clonotype. The rearrangement links TRBV19 to TRBJ1-2; possible D gene TRBD1, 5 bases. Germline V lookup: CDR1 LNHDA, CDR2 SQIVND (reference sequence). The CDR3 length is 13 residues. Trimming took off 5 bases at V and 4 bases at J, with 11 bases between the two ends. The CDR3 sequence is CASSVDRGYGYTF. The CDR3 DNA reads TGTGCCAGTAGTGTCGACAGAGGCTATGGCTACACCTTC.

This clonotype was seen only a few times. For the CDR3, the DNA is TGCAGTGCTACCCTCGACAGTGCAACTAATGAAAAACTGTTTTTT. This codes for CSATLDSATNEKLFF. V gene TRBV20-1 combines with J gene TRBJ1-4, with D perhaps TRBD1 (5 bases). The germline CDR1 and CDR2 sequences are DFQATT and SNEGSKA (reference sequence). Trimming cost V 4 bases and J 0 bases, with 12 bases left between them. CDR3 length: 15 residues.

This clonotype was seen only a few times. The chain recombines TRBV7-9 with TRBJ2-3; a possible D gene is TRBD2 (5 bases). The CDR3 is made up of 14 amino acids. Germline lookup yields CDR1 SEHNR and CDR2 FQNEAQ (reference sequence). V gave up 7 bases and J gave up 3 bases, with 14 bases separating them. Here the CDR3 reads CASTPRTQTDTQYF. CDR3 bases: TGTGCCAGCACCCCAAGGACTCAAACAGATACGCAGTATTTT.

The genes are TRBV4-3 and TRBJ1-1; TRBD1 aligns across 9 bases. Germline assignment: CDR1 LGHNA and CDR2 YSLEER. This CDR3 spans 15 amino acids. Trimming at V came to 5 bases and at J to 0 bases, leaving 4 bases not matched to a gene. The CDR3 sequence is CASSTGQGLNTEAFF. CDR3 nucleotide sequence: TGCGCCAGCAGCACCGGACAGGGGTTGAACACTGAAGCTTTCTTT.

This clonotype has at least ten counts. The CDR3 region is CSVSRDRDMNTEAFF. CDR3 DNA sequence: TGCAGCGTTTCCCGGGACAGAGACATGAACACTGAAGCTTTCTTT. The chain couples TRBV29-1 to TRBJ1-1; 7 nucleotides match TRBD1. Germline CDR1 SQVTM, CDR2 ANQGSEA. The CDR3 has 15 residues. The junction had 9 bases not matched to a gene; V was cut back by 5 bases and J by 0 bases.

This clonotype occurred many times. The rearrangement joins TRBV28 to TRBJ2-7; tentative D call: TRBD1 (6 bases). Germline V gene lookup returns CDR1 MDHEN and CDR2 SYDVKM. This CDR3 spans 13 amino acids. V was shortened by 6 bases and J by 5 bases, with 14 bases between the two germline ends. CDR3 sequence: CASRRLTGHEQYF. The CDR3, as DNA: TGTGCCAGCAGAAGATTGACAGGCCACGAGCAGTACTTC. Drawing the rest from reference TRBV28 and TRBJ2-7, the complete variable domain is DVKVTQSSRYLVKRTGEKVFLECVQDMDHENMFWYRQDPGLGLRLIYFSYDVKMKEKGDIPEGYSVSREKKERFSLILESASTNQTSMYLCASRRLTGHEQYFGPGTRLTVT.

Within the sample, this clonotype is medium-sized. The chain joins TRBV10-3 to TRBJ2-7; a weak D match, TRBD1 (5 bases). The germline V gene encodes CDR1 ENHRY and CDR2 SYGVKD. The V end was cut by 0 bases, the J end by 1 base, with 7 bases between. This CDR3 has 14 amino acids. Written as DNA, the CDR3 is TGTGCCATCAGTGAGTCGACAGCTTCCTACGAGCAGTACTTC. It specifies CAISESTASYEQYF.

The sample holds a few counts of this clonotype. V usage is TRBV7-2 and J usage is TRBJ2-4; unclear D gene. The germline gives CDR1 SGHTA, CDR2 FQGNSA. The V end was cut by 4 bases, the J end by 1 base, with 23 bases between. The CDR3 totals 19 residues. The CDR3 sequence: CASSSNPTRGVGAKNIQYF. CDR3 sequence (DNA): TGTGCCAGCAGCTCGAACCCTACCCGTGGCGTGGGGGCCAAAAACATTCAGTACTTC.

This clonotype was counted between two and nine times. This rearrangement joins TRBV14 to TRBJ2-1; D may be TRBD2 (5 bases). Germline V gene lookup returns CDR1 SGHDN and CDR2 FVKESK. Trimming stripped 1 base from V and 5 bases from J, with 15 bases between. The CDR3 runs to 16 residues. As DNA, the CDR3 is TGTGCCAGCAGCCAAGCGCGTGGCGGGTGGCACAATGAGCAGTTCTTC. Translation gives CASSQARGGWHNEQFF.

There are a few counts of this clonotype. This sequence joins TRBV6-6 and TRBJ1-4, with a tentative D call TRBD1 (6 bases). V lost 5 bases to trimming and J lost 5 bases, with 9 bases between them. Germline V gene lookup returns CDR1 MNHNY and CDR2 SVGAGI (reference sequence). The CDR3 runs 13 residues. As DNA, the CDR3 is TGTGCCAGCAGTCCCGGACAGAATGAAAAACTGTTTTTT. Translation: CASSPGQNEKLFF.